These T cell receptor beta chains were read from a single sample in a study of neurological immune-mediated disorders. TCRdb called the 5' RACE reads again in MiXCR, with one record for every CDR3 protein. The sample has about 55,000 distinct CDR3 sequences, over 4% seen once. Input material: PBMCs. The receptors were sampled from a man aged 45 to 65 with multiple sclerosis. The CDR3 runs from the conserved cysteine through the conserved F or W. The order of the fields is V gene, J gene, D gene, clone size, CDR3 protein, CDR3 DNA. The D gene is left open where the match is weak. Clone size, where shown, is once, few, many, or a class for clones that have expanded.

v_call: TRBV5-5; j_call: TRBJ2-7; d_call: NA; clone_size: few; cdr3_aa: CASSLFLAYEQYF; cdr3_nt: TGTGCCAGCAGCTTGTTTCTAGCCTACGAGCAGTACTTC
v_call: TRBV5-1; j_call: TRBJ2-5; d_call: NA; clone_size: many; cdr3_aa: CASSRGTQPETQYF; cdr3_nt: TGCGCCAGCAGCCGAGGGACCCAACCAGAGACCCAGTACTTC
v_call: TRBV28; j_call: TRBJ2-5; d_call: TRBD2; clone_size: many; cdr3_aa: CASSLSGSGEETQYF; cdr3_nt: TGTGCCAGCAGTTTAAGTGGTAGCGGGGAAGAGACCCAGTACTTC
v_call: TRBV6-4; j_call: TRBJ2-2; d_call: NA; clone_size: many; cdr3_aa: CASSDSLHTGELFF; cdr3_nt: TGTGCCAGCAGTGACTCTTTGCACACCGGGGAGCTGTTTTTT
v_call: TRBV21-1; j_call: TRBJ1-2; d_call: NA; clone_size: many; cdr3_aa: CASSTHLEGTDGYTF; cdr3_nt: TGTGCCAGCAGCACCCATCTAGAGGGTACAGATGGCTACACCTTC
v_call: TRBV7-2; j_call: TRBJ2-7; d_call: NA; clone_size: many; cdr3_aa: CASSLWPGRRYEQYF; cdr3_nt: TGTGCCAGCAGCTTATGGCCGGGAAGGCGGTACGAGCAGTACTTC
v_call: TRBV3-1; j_call: TRBJ1-1; d_call: TRBD1; clone_size: NA; cdr3_aa: CASSQLPDRGQTAFF; cdr3_nt: TGTGCCAGCAGCCAACTGCCGGACAGGGGGCAGACGGCTTTCTTT
v_call: TRBV12-3/TRBV12-4; j_call: TRBJ2-2; d_call: NA; clone_size: many; cdr3_aa: CASSFPGELFF; cdr3_nt: TGTGCCAGCAGCTTCCCCGGGGAGCTGTTTTTT
v_call: TRBV5-1; j_call: TRBJ2-3; d_call: TRBD2; clone_size: many; cdr3_aa: CASSLTSGDADTQYF; cdr3_nt: TGCGCCAGCAGCTTAACTAGCGGGGATGCAGATACGCAGTATTTT
v_call: TRBV6-5; j_call: TRBJ2-3; d_call: NA; clone_size: many; cdr3_aa: CASSYFRADTQYF; cdr3_nt: TGTGCCAGCAGTTACTTTAGGGCAGATACGCAGTATTTT
v_call: TRBV5-1; j_call: TRBJ2-7; d_call: TRBD2; clone_size: NA; cdr3_aa: CASSVAGRGSYEQYF; cdr3_nt: TGCGCCAGCAGCGTTGCGGGGAGGGGATCCTACGAGCAGTACTTC
v_call: TRBV3-1; j_call: TRBJ1-1; d_call: NA; clone_size: many; cdr3_aa: CASSQDRKSEAFF; cdr3_nt: TGTGCCAGCAGCCAAGATCGGAAGTCTGAAGCTTTCTTT
v_call: TRBV20-1; j_call: TRBJ2-3; d_call: NA; clone_size: few; cdr3_aa: CSARLATSTDTQYF; cdr3_nt: TGCAGTGCTAGACTAGCGACTAGCACAGATACGCAGTATTTT
v_call: TRBV19; j_call: TRBJ2-7; d_call: TRBD2; clone_size: NA; cdr3_aa: CASSQTSVPFYEQYF; cdr3_nt: TGTGCCAGTAGCCAAACTAGCGTACCGTTCTACGAGCAGTACTTC
v_call: TRBV12-3/TRBV12-4; j_call: TRBJ1-2; d_call: NA; clone_size: many; cdr3_aa: CASSLGGEGGYTF; cdr3_nt: TGTGCCAGCAGTTTAGGTGGTGAGGGCGGCTACACCTTC
v_call: TRBV28; j_call: TRBJ2-4; d_call: TRBD2; clone_size: NA; cdr3_aa: CASSSSQVRTSARLAKNIQYF; cdr3_nt: TGTGCCAGCAGTTCTAGTCAGGTCCGGACTAGCGCCAGATTAGCCAAAAACATTCAGTACTTC
v_call: TRBV7-9; j_call: TRBJ1-6; d_call: NA; clone_size: many; cdr3_aa: CASSLAIGGPFSPLHF; cdr3_nt: TGTGCCAGCAGCTTAGCGATTGGTGGACCCTTTTCACCCCTCCACTTT
v_call: TRBV14; j_call: TRBJ1-6; d_call: NA; clone_size: NA; cdr3_aa: CASSRGRPSPLHF; cdr3_nt: TGTGCCAGCAGCCGGGGCCGTCCGTCACCCCTCCACTTT
v_call: TRBV7-9; j_call: TRBJ1-3; d_call: NA; clone_size: NA; cdr3_aa: CASSTIYGASGNTIYF; cdr3_nt: TGTGCCAGCAGTACTATCTACGGGGCCTCTGGAAACACCATATATTTT
v_call: TRBV28; j_call: TRBJ2-1; d_call: NA; clone_size: many; cdr3_aa: CASSFRGGAYNEQFF; cdr3_nt: TGTGCCAGCAGTTTTCGTGGAGGCGCCTACAATGAGCAGTTCTTC
v_call: TRBV5-1; j_call: TRBJ2-1; d_call: NA; clone_size: many; cdr3_aa: CASSWKERSGYNEQFF; cdr3_nt: TGCGCCAGCAGCTGGAAGGAGAGGTCCGGATACAATGAGCAGTTCTTC
v_call: TRBV7-9; j_call: TRBJ2-1; d_call: NA; clone_size: many; cdr3_aa: CASSLAGPYNEQFF; cdr3_nt: TGTGCCAGCAGCTTAGCGGGGCCTTACAATGAGCAGTTCTTC
v_call: TRBV5-1; j_call: TRBJ2-7; d_call: NA; clone_size: many; cdr3_aa: CASSLASGREQYF; cdr3_nt: TGCGCCAGCAGCTTGGCCAGCGGGCGAGAACAGTACTTC
v_call: TRBV7-8; j_call: TRBJ2-7; d_call: NA; clone_size: many; cdr3_aa: CASSSGTRQYEQYF; cdr3_nt: TGTGCCAGCAGCTCCGGGACACGACAATACGAGCAGTACTTC
v_call: TRBV5-1; j_call: TRBJ1-1; d_call: NA; clone_size: many; cdr3_aa: CASSPDSRGTEAFF; cdr3_nt: TGCGCCAGCAGCCCGGACAGTAGGGGCACTGAAGCTTTCTTT
v_call: TRBV29-1; j_call: TRBJ2-1; d_call: NA; clone_size: many; cdr3_aa: CSAERVYNEQFF; cdr3_nt: TGCAGCGCCGAAAGGGTCTACAATGAGCAGTTCTTC
v_call: TRBV20-1; j_call: TRBJ1-5; d_call: NA; clone_size: many; cdr3_aa: CSATDLSNQPQHF; cdr3_nt: TGCAGTGCTACGGATCTTAGCAATCAGCCCCAGCATTTT
v_call: TRBV7-9; j_call: TRBJ2-1; d_call: TRBD2; clone_size: many; cdr3_aa: CASSIPMSGTYNEQFF; cdr3_nt: TGTGCCAGCAGCATCCCGATGAGCGGGACCTACAATGAGCAGTTCTTC
v_call: TRBV9; j_call: TRBJ2-3; d_call: NA; clone_size: many; cdr3_aa: CASSAGYTDTQYF; cdr3_nt: TGTGCCAGCAGCGCCGGCTACACAGATACGCAGTATTTT